These T cell receptor beta chains were read from a single sample in a study of T cells after yellow fever vaccination. A single record per CDR3 protein comes from TCRdb applying MiXCR to the 5' RACE reads. The table lists about 510,000 distinct CDR3 sequences, 21% of them singletons. Here the sequenced sample was PBMCs, taken about 20 days after the first yellow fever vaccination. The receptors derive from a man between 18 and 35 years old who received the YFV17D yellow fever vaccine. Both conserved end residues are part of each CDR3. A D gene is named only where the DNA matches it firmly. A clone size is listed for some rows: how often the clone was seen (once, few, many), or a class if it is expanded.

D gene: .; clone size: .; J gene: TRBJ1-4; V gene: TRBV12-3/TRBV12-4; CDR3 DNA: TGTGCCAGCAGTTTACAGTCCGGGGGTTCTGGGGAAAAACTGTTTTTT; CDR3 protein: CASSLQSGGSGEKLFF
D gene: TRBD1; clone size: few; J gene: TRBJ2-3; V gene: TRBV10-2; CDR3 DNA: TGCGCCAGTACGGGACAGGGCAGAGATACGCAGTATTTT; CDR3 protein: CASTGQGRDTQYF
D gene: .; clone size: many; J gene: TRBJ2-4; V gene: TRBV7-2; CDR3 DNA: TGTGCCAGCAGCTTGAAAGTTTACATAGCCAAAAACATTCAGTACTTC; CDR3 protein: CASSLKVYIAKNIQYF
D gene: TRBD2; clone size: .; J gene: TRBJ2-3; V gene: TRBV11-2; CDR3 DNA: TGTGCCAGCAGCCACGGACTAGCGGAGCGCACAGATACGCAGTATTTT; CDR3 protein: CASSHGLAERTDTQYF
D gene: .; clone size: .; J gene: TRBJ2-2; V gene: TRBV5-1; CDR3 DNA: TGCGCCAGCAGCTTGGCCGCAGGGGCGTACACCGGGGAGCTGTTTTTT; CDR3 protein: CASSLAAGAYTGELFF
D gene: .; clone size: .; J gene: TRBJ1-3; V gene: TRBV4-3; CDR3 DNA: TGCGCCAGCAGGTCGGGGACCCACTCTGGAAACACCATATATTTT; CDR3 protein: CASRSGTHSGNTIYF
D gene: .; clone size: .; J gene: TRBJ2-2; V gene: TRBV6-1; CDR3 DNA: TGTGCCACCAGGCTAGGGGTTTACAACACCGGGGAGCTGTTTTTT; CDR3 protein: CATRLGVYNTGELFF
D gene: TRBD1; clone size: once; J gene: TRBJ2-7; V gene: TRBV30; CDR3 DNA: TGTGCCTGTGGACAGGGAGGCTACGAGCAGTACTTC; CDR3 protein: CACGQGGYEQYF
D gene: TRBD1; clone size: few; J gene: TRBJ2-5; V gene: TRBV20-1; CDR3 DNA: TGCAGTGCTAGCGGACAGGGGGCCCAAGAGACCCAGTACTTC; CDR3 protein: CSASGQGAQETQYF
D gene: .; clone size: .; J gene: TRBJ2-7; V gene: TRBV4-3; CDR3 DNA: TGCGCCAGCAGCCAAAGTTTGAGCAGGGTCTACGAGCAGTACTTC; CDR3 protein: CASSQSLSRVYEQYF
D gene: .; clone size: few; J gene: TRBJ1-2; V gene: TRBV6-2/TRBV6-3; CDR3 DNA: TGTGCCAGCAGTTTTGGCCTGATTAACTATGGCTACACCTTC; CDR3 protein: CASSFGLINYGYTF
D gene: TRBD1; clone size: .; J gene: TRBJ1-5; V gene: TRBV4-3; CDR3 DNA: TGCGCCAGCAGCCAAGAACGACAGGGGGATCAGCCCCAGCATTTT; CDR3 protein: CASSQERQGDQPQHF
D gene: .; clone size: few; J gene: TRBJ2-6; V gene: TRBV7-7; CDR3 DNA: TGTGCCAGCAGCCCGGGGCTTAGCTCTGGGGCCAACGTCCTGACTTTC; CDR3 protein: CASSPGLSSGANVLTF
D gene: .; clone size: many; J gene: TRBJ2-3; V gene: TRBV7-9; CDR3 DNA: TGTGCCAGCAGCTTATGGAGCAGGGGAGCAGATACGCAGTATTTT; CDR3 protein: CASSLWSRGADTQYF
D gene: TRBD2; clone size: .; J gene: TRBJ2-3; V gene: TRBV6-2/TRBV6-3; CDR3 DNA: TGTGCCAGCAGTCCCCAACCCCAACTAGCGGGAAACACAGATACGCAGTATTTT; CDR3 protein: CASSPQPQLAGNTDTQYF
D gene: .; clone size: few; J gene: TRBJ2-2; V gene: TRBV9; CDR3 DNA: TGTGCCAGCAGCCAAAGGGGGGCCGGGGAGCTGTTTTTT; CDR3 protein: CASSQRGAGELFF
D gene: .; clone size: few; J gene: TRBJ1-3; V gene: TRBV18; CDR3 DNA: TGTGCCAGCTCACCAACCTTAGACAGAAACACCATATATTTT; CDR3 protein: CASSPTLDRNTIYF
D gene: TRBD2; clone size: .; J gene: TRBJ2-1; V gene: TRBV7-3; CDR3 DNA: TGTGCCAGCAGCCAGGGGACTAGCGGGGGCCTGGGGGAGCAGTTCTTC; CDR3 protein: CASSQGTSGGLGEQFF
D gene: TRBD1; clone size: .; J gene: TRBJ2-5; V gene: TRBV14; CDR3 DNA: TGTGCCAGCAGCCAAGGGGGGACAGAGGAGACCCAGTACTTC; CDR3 protein: CASSQGGTEETQYF
D gene: .; clone size: few; J gene: TRBJ2-7; V gene: TRBV10-3; CDR3 DNA: TGTGCCATCAGAAATGAAGGGGGCTACGAGCAGTACTTC; CDR3 protein: CAIRNEGGYEQYF
D gene: .; clone size: few; J gene: TRBJ2-5; V gene: TRBV11-2; CDR3 DNA: TGTGCCAGCAGCCCGGGACTTTCCCAGTACTTC; CDR3 protein: CASSPGLSQYF
D gene: .; clone size: many; J gene: TRBJ2-7; V gene: TRBV20-1; CDR3 DNA: TGCAGTGCTATGGGGGAACGTTGGGGATCTCTACGTGAGCAGTACTTC; CDR3 protein: CSAMGERWGSLREQYF